This is a list of T cell receptor beta chains from one sample in a study of blood T cell repertoires in COVID-19. TCRdb keeps only in-frame clones here, not all; method: immunoSEQ multiplex PCR. The table records approximately 150,000 clones, around four fifths of them present only once. The sequencing input was peripheral blood. All receptors come from a woman aged 65 to 85 who had recovered from COVID-19. Each CDR3 is given with its conserved first and last residue. Fields, in order: J gene, V gene, D gene, clone size, CDR3 DNA, CDR3 protein. D genes are given only for firm matches. Clone sizes are given selectively: once, few, many, or a class where the clone is expanded.

J: TRBJ1-1; V: TRBV9; D: TRBD1; size: NA; DNA: TGTGCCAGCAGCGTAGTGACAGGGGACACTGAAGCTTTCTTT; CDR3: CASSVVTGDTEAFF
J: TRBJ1-5; V: TRBV2; D: NA; size: once; DNA: TGTGCCAGCAGGGGGGCAAATCAGCCCCAGCATTTT; CDR3: CASRGANQPQHF
J: TRBJ1-2; V: TRBV28; D: NA; size: NA; DNA: TGTGCCACCACCCCCCCCGGTGTGGGCGTAGGCTATGGCTACACCTTC; CDR3: CATTPPGVGVGYGYTF
J: TRBJ2-3; V: TRBV6-4; D: NA; size: once; DNA: TGTGCCAGCAGGAATATGGGAGGTACGCAGTATTTT; CDR3: CASRNMGGTQYF
J: TRBJ1-5; V: TRBV19; D: NA; size: NA; DNA: TGTGCCAGTAGTAGGAAAGCGCTGGGGCCCCAGCATTTT; CDR3: CASSRKALGPQHF
J: TRBJ2-7; V: TRBV7-2; D: TRBD2; size: NA; DNA: TGTGCCAGCAGGGGGACTAGCGGGGCCTACGAGCAGTACTTC; CDR3: CASRGTSGAYEQYF
J: TRBJ2-6; V: TRBV4-1; D: NA; size: NA; DNA: TGCGCCAGCAGACCTTGGGCGGCCAACGTCCTGACTTTC; CDR3: CASRPWAANVLTF
J: TRBJ1-2; V: TRBV12-3/TRBV12-4; D: NA; size: NA; DNA: TGTGCCAGCAGTTCCCAGGGAGGCGGCTACACCTTC; CDR3: CASSSQGGGYTF
J: TRBJ1-1; V: TRBV30; D: TRBD1; size: NA; DNA: TGTGCCTGGACCGAGACAGGGTATTCCACTGAAGCTTTCTTT; CDR3: CAWTETGYSTEAFF
J: TRBJ2-3; V: TRBV1; D: NA; size: NA; DNA: TGCACCAGCACTAGCGGGGGGGCAGATACGCAGTATTTT; CDR3: CTSTSGGADTQYF
J: TRBJ2-6; V: TRBV30; D: NA; size: NA; DNA: TGTGCCTGGATCGTAGGGGGCTCTGGGGCCAACGTCCTGACTTTC; CDR3: CAWIVGGSGANVLTF
J: TRBJ1-1; V: TRBV6-5; D: NA; size: NA; DNA: TGTGCCAGCAGTCCCGAGGGGGTCACTGAAGCTTTCTTT; CDR3: CASSPEGVTEAFF
J: TRBJ1-5; V: TRBV12-3/TRBV12-4; D: NA; size: once; DNA: TGTGCCAGCAGTTTGGTCCGGGATCAGCCCCAGCATTTT; CDR3: CASSLVRDQPQHF
J: TRBJ2-1; V: TRBV4-3; D: NA; size: NA; DNA: TGCGCCAGCAGCCAAAGGGTGGGGGGGCACAATGAGCAGTTCTTC; CDR3: CASSQRVGGHNEQFF
J: TRBJ1-3; V: TRBV2; D: NA; size: NA; DNA: TGTGCCAGCCTACCGGGCTCTGGAAACACCATATATTTT; CDR3: CASLPGSGNTIYF
J: TRBJ2-5; V: TRBV18; D: TRBD1; size: NA; DNA: TGTGCCAGCTCACCGGACAGGGGTCAAGAGACCCAGTACTTC; CDR3: CASSPDRGQETQYF
J: TRBJ1-3; V: TRBV4-1; D: TRBD1; size: NA; DNA: TGCGCCAGCAGCCGGAACCCCAGGGGGTCCGGAAACACCATATATTTT; CDR3: CASSRNPRGSGNTIYF
J: TRBJ1-2; V: TRBV9; D: TRBD1; size: NA; DNA: TGTGCCAGCAGCATGACAGGGTTCTATGGCTACACCTTC; CDR3: CASSMTGFYGYTF
J: TRBJ2-3; V: TRBV5-1; D: TRBD2; size: NA; DNA: TGCGCCAGCAGCTTGGGTAGCGGGCCCACAGATACGCAGTATTTT; CDR3: CASSLGSGPTDTQYF
J: TRBJ2-3; V: TRBV7-3; D: TRBD2; size: NA; DNA: TGTGCCAGCAGCTCCCCTAGCGGGGGCCGCACAGATACGCAGTATTTT; CDR3: CASSSPSGGRTDTQYF